The 27 T cell receptor beta chains reported below all come from one sample, sequenced in a study of blood T cells in healthy people across ages. A sample-barcoded 5' primer and a J-beta primer mix were used in a second PCR of roughly 7 to 12 cycles. TCRdb fed the 5' RACE reads into MiXCR, producing one record per CDR3 protein. The table has more than 1.4 million distinct CDR3 sequences, 35% to 45% seen once. The sample consisted of blood. The receptor set was obtained from a woman aged 18-35 years in good health.

The gene calls are TRBV9 and TRBJ2-2; a weak D match, TRBD2 (6 bases). CDR3 length: 16 amino acids. V lost 4 bases to trimming and J lost 0 bases, with 13 bases between them. In germline, CDR1 is SGDLS, CDR2 YYNGEE. The CDR3 bases are TGTGCCAGCAGCCCCCTTGGCGGGGCGAACACCGGGGAGCTGTTTTTT. Translation gives CASSPLGGANTGELFF.

This chain joins TRBV2 and TRBJ2-1, with D possibly TRBD2 on 5 matching bases. Germline V CDR1 and CDR2: SNHLY, FYNNEI. The CDR3 has 16 residues. V lost 4 bases and J 15 bases, leaving 28 bases between the germline ends. In nucleotides, the CDR3 is TGTGCCAGCAGTGCAGCCGGTACTAGTTTAACGATAGAAGTGTTCTTC. Protein sequence: CASSAAGTSLTIEVFF. Supplemented by reference TRBV2 and TRBJ2-1, the full variable domain reads EPEVTQTPSHQVTQMGQEVILRCVPISNHLYFYWYRQILGQKVEFLVSFYNNEISEKSEIFDDQFSVERPDGSNFTLKIRSTKLEDSAMYFCASSAAGTSLTIEVFFGPGTRLTVL.

There are a few counts of this clonotype. DNA for the CDR3: TGTGCCAGCTCCTCGGGGAACCCCTCCTACGAGCAGTACTTC. Translation: CASSSGNPSYEQYF. The chain combines TRBV18 with TRBJ2-7; the D gene is possibly TRBD2 (5 bases). This CDR3 has 14 amino acids. Germline V gene lookup returns CDR1 KGHSH and CDR2 LQKENI. The V end lost 6 bases, the J end lost 0 bases, and 12 bases lay between the germline ends.

This clonotype showed up just a few times. This rearrangement joins TRBV2 to TRBJ1-2; the D is unclear. CDR3 length equals 14 residues. V was cut by 2 bases and J by 3 bases, with 10 bases left in between. The V gene's germline CDR1 is SNHLY and CDR2 FYNNEI. CDR3 residues: CASSESIRDYGYTF. The CDR3, as DNA: TGTGCCAGCAGTGAAAGCATAAGGGACTATGGCTACACCTTC.

This clonotype was seen only a few times. The chain employs TRBV5-1 and TRBJ2-3; 7 bases agree with TRBD2. V lost 0 bases and J lost 5; bases outside the gene matches: 3. CDR1 and CDR2 from the germline V gene are SGHRS and YFSETQ. This CDR3 is 14 amino acids long. The CDR3 sequence: CASSLDGRKDTQYF. The CDR3 nucleotides read TGCGCCAGCAGCTTGGACGGGAGGAAAGATACGCAGTATTTT.

In regard to this clonotype: Given a much more abundant clone one base away, this may be a read error. V is TRBV29-1 and J is TRBJ2-7, with 10 bases that match TRBD2. This CDR3 has 12 amino acids. CDR1 and CDR2 from the germline V gene are SQVTM and ANQGSEA. The CDR3: CSVGTSGYELYF. As DNA, the CDR3 is TGCAGCGTTGGGACTAGCGGCTACGAGCTGTACTTC.

This clonotype was picked up many times. The chain recombines TRBV2 with TRBJ2-5, with TRBD1 as a possible D gene (6 bases). Trimming removed 5 bases from V and 3 bases from J, with 13 bases in between. Per germline, CDR1 SNHLY and CDR2 FYNNEI. The CDR3 length is 14 residues. The CDR3 reads CASSPLTGKETQYF. DNA for the CDR3: TGTGCCAGCAGTCCCCTTACAGGGAAAGAGACCCAGTACTTC.

V and J are TRBV25-1 and TRBJ1-2, with TRBD1 identical over 7 bases. V dropped 2 bases and J dropped 8; count of bases not matched to a gene: 5. The length of the CDR3 is 13 residues. CDR1 is MGHDK and CDR2 is SYGVNS in the germline V gene. In DNA form, the CDR3 reads TGTGCCAGCAGTGAAGACAGGGCGGGGGGCTACACCTTC. Its translation is CASSEDRAGGYTF.

The gene calls are TRBV5-1 and TRBJ2-1, with 7 bases fitting TRBD1. The CDR3 loop spans 18 amino acids. The ends lost 4 bases at V and 4 bases at J; junction bases unmatched: 17. Germline values: CDR1 SGHRS, CDR2 YFSETQ. This CDR3 is CASSPKGLTGSLYNEQFF. CDR3 in DNA: TGCGCCAGCAGCCCGAAAGGGCTGACAGGGAGCCTTTACAATGAGCAGTTCTTC.

This clonotype was counted a few times. This chain uses TRBV4-2 with TRBJ2-7; possibly TRBD1 or TRBD2 for D (5 bases each). Germline V gives CDR1 LGHNA, CDR2 YNFKEQ. The CDR3 covers 15 residues. V was pared by 4 bases and J by 3 bases, with 16 bases between. The CDR3 DNA reads TGTGCCAGCAGCCCCGAGGGTGGGGGTGACTACGAGCAGTACTTC. It specifies CASSPEGGGDYEQYF.

The genes are TRBV18 and TRBJ2-1; TRBD2 matches at 9 bases. The CDR3 contains 17 residues. Germline CDR1 reads KGHSH; CDR2 reads LQKENI. V was clipped by 0 bases and J by 3 bases; unmatched bases: 6. Here the CDR3 reads CASSPPTSGKVYNEQFF. The CDR3 region has the DNA TGTGCCAGCTCACCACCGACTAGCGGAAAAGTCTACAATGAGCAGTTCTTC. The full variable domain, rest sourced from reference TRBV18 and TRBJ2-1, is NAGVMQNPRHLVRRRGQEARLRCSPMKGHSHVYWYRQLPEEGLKFMVYLQKENIIDESGMPKERFSAEFPKEGPSILRIQQVVRGDSAAYFCASSPPTSGKVYNEQFFGPGTRLTVL.

This clonotype was observed a few times. J is TRBJ2-1 and V is TRBV10-3, with D possibly being TRBD1 (6 bases). V was cut by 0 bases and J by 0 bases, with 9 bases left in between. Germline loops: CDR1 ENHRY, CDR2 SYGVKD. This CDR3 region has 16 residues. In DNA, the CDR3 is TGTGCCATCAGTGAGTCGGGGGCGGTCTCCTACAATGAGCAGTTCTTC. It translates to CAISESGAVSYNEQFF.

As for this clonotype: One end of the junction varies from germline; a read error may be responsible. This chain connects TRBV12-3 or TRBV12-4 to TRBJ1-1; D remains ambiguous. The CDR3 has 12 residues. CDR3 region: CAISLGRTEAFF. CDR3 coding DNA: TGTGCCATCAGTCTTGGTAGGACTGAAGCTTTCTTT.

This clonotype was counted many times. CDR3 DNA: TGCGCCAGCAGCCGAGGAGACCTCAATCAGCCCCAGCATTTT. It translates to CASSRGDLNQPQHF. The chain is built from TRBV4-1 and TRBJ1-5, with D unresolved. The CDR3 has 14 amino acids. Germline-derived CDR1 and CDR2 are MGHRA and YSYEKL. V was clipped by 4 bases and J by 3 bases, with 10 bases between them.

This clonotype turned up a few times. J is TRBJ2-5 and V is TRBV10-2; D is ambiguous. The CDR3 runs to 12 residues. V was trimmed by 6 bases and J by 3 bases, leaving 8 bases between them. Germline V CDR1 and CDR2: WSHSY, SAAADI. The CDR3 protein is CASRQAKETQYF. CDR3 in DNA: TGCGCCAGCAGGCAGGCTAAAGAGACCCAGTACTTC.

This sequence joins TRBV10-3 and TRBJ2-1; 10 nucleotides align to TRBD2. The trim removed 4 bases at V and 0 bases at J, leaving 9 bases unmatched. Germline loops: CDR1 ENHRY, CDR2 SYGVKD. The CDR3 extends over 18 amino acids. CDR3 sequence reads: CAISGSEAGGYSYNEQFF. The DNA for the CDR3 is TGTGCCATCAGTGGGTCGGAAGCGGGAGGGTACTCCTACAATGAGCAGTTCTTC.

The chain couples TRBV4-2 to TRBJ1-5, with TRBD1 as a possible D gene (5 bases). Between the trimmed V and J ends, which lost 0 bases and 7 bases, there was a span of 13 bases. Germline CDR1 and CDR2: LGHNA and YNFKEQ. This CDR3 is 15 amino acids long. CDR3 sequence: CASSQEGQGGQPQHF. For the CDR3, the DNA is TGTGCCAGCAGCCAAGAGGGGCAGGGCGGACAGCCCCAGCATTTT.

The genes are TRBV6-6 and TRBJ2-7, with D possibly matching TRBD2 (5 bases). Trimming took 11 bases from V and 4 from J, leaving 18 bases between them. Germline assignment: CDR1 MNHNY and CDR2 SVGAGI (reference sequence). The CDR3 totals 13 residues. The CDR3 DNA reads as TGTGCCGCCCAAGCTGGGAGTAGGTACGAGCAGTACTTC. Translated, it gives CAAQAGSRYEQYF.

V and J are TRBV6-5 and TRBJ2-2; no clear D. V gave up 7 bases and J gave up 6 bases, with 12 bases separating them. The CDR3 is 13 amino acids. Germline CDR1 is MNHEY and CDR2 is SVGAGI. The CDR3 spells CASTVGNAGELFF. In DNA, the CDR3 is TGTGCCAGCACCGTAGGGAATGCCGGGGAGCTGTTTTTT.

The CDR3, as DNA: TGTGCCAGCAGCCTCACAACCCTAGCGGGGGACAACACAGATACGCAGTATTTT. This sequence encodes CASSLTTLAGDNTDTQYF. The chain carries TRBV6-1 and TRBJ2-3; 10 bases are a match to TRBD2. Losses at the gene ends were 6 bases for V and 2 bases for J; bases not matched to a gene: 14. The length of the CDR3 is 18 residues. The germline V gene has CDR1 MNHNS and CDR2 SASEGT.

The V call is TRBV11-3, the J call TRBJ2-5; 14 nucleotides align to TRBD2. CDR1 and CDR2 (germline): SGHNT, YENEEA. CDR3 length equals 17 residues. V shed 1 base, J shed 4 bases, and the junction held 5 bases outside the gene matches. CDR3 in amino acids: CASSLGTSGGPGETQYF. Written as DNA, the CDR3 is TGTGCCAGCAGCTTAGGGACTAGCGGGGGGCCCGGAGAGACCCAGTACTTC.

The CDR3 nucleotides are TGTGCCAGCAGCAAGGGACTAGCGGGGGGGAGGAGGTACGAGCAGTACTTC. It yields the protein CASSKGLAGGRRYEQYF. The rearrangement links TRBV12-3 or TRBV12-4 to TRBJ2-7; 16 positions agree with TRBD2. CDR3 length: 17 residues. J gave up 4 bases and V 6 bases, and 9 bases lay outside the gene matches.

The chain links TRBV2 to TRBJ2-7, with D uncertain. Germline V gene sequence: CDR1 SNHLY, CDR2 FYNNEI. The CDR3 contains 13 residues. Trimming cost V 7 bases and J 3 bases, with 13 bases left between them. Here the CDR3 DNA reads TGTGCCAGCATTCGGGCGTTGGGCTACGAGCAGTACTTC. Its translation is CASIRALGYEQYF. Based on the CDR3 plus reference TRBV2 and TRBJ2-7, the full variable domain is EPEVTQTPSHQVTQMGQEVILRCVPISNHLYFYWYRQILGQKVEFLVSFYNNEISEKSEIFDDQFSVERPDGSNFTLKIRSTKLEDSAMYFCASIRALGYEQYFGPGTRLTVT.

The chain uses TRBV11-2 and TRBJ2-5; D is ambiguous. The CDR3 is 13 residues long. Germline loops: CDR1 SGHAT, CDR2 FQNNGV. Trimming pared 3 bases from V and 9 bases from J, leaving 14 bases between. The CDR3 DNA reads as TGTGCCAGCAGCTTGCACCGGGTCGAGGCCCAGTACTTC. Amino acids: CASSLHRVEAQYF.

This sequence joins TRBV5-8 and TRBJ2-5; D is undetermined. Germline V gives CDR1 SGHTS, CDR2 YDEGEE. The CDR3 totals 16 residues. V shed 4 bases and J shed 7 bases, with 23 bases lying between them. The CDR3 protein is CASSATVSLEVGTQYF. The CDR3 DNA reads as TGTGCCAGCAGCGCTACCGTATCACTTGAGGTGGGGACCCAGTACTTC.

This chain joins TRBV6-1 and TRBJ2-1; 7 nucleotides line up with TRBD2. Judging by the DNA end, TRBJ2-7 fits better; the J call may be wrong. In germline, CDR1 is MNHNS, CDR2 SASEGT. The CDR3 contains 16 residues. The CDR3 loop is CASSEASSGYYNEQYF. The CDR3 DNA is TGTGCCAGCAGTGAAGCCTCTAGCGGATACTACAATGAGCAGTACTTC.

The V and J genes are TRBV6-1 and TRBJ2-3; D is undetermined. Trimming stripped 11 bases from V and 1 base from J, with 10 bases between. The germline V gene encodes CDR1 MNHNS and CDR2 SASEGT. The length of the CDR3 is 12 residues. Written as DNA, the CDR3 is TGTGCCCACCGGGTTGGCACAGATACGCAGTATTTT. Encoded protein: CAHRVGTDTQYF.